Each of the 21 T cell receptor beta chains below was sequenced from the same sample in a study of cytomegalovirus exposure and HLA in healthy donors. PCR involved 60 Vbeta and 13 Jbeta primers. Using immunoSEQ multiplex PCR, the repertoire was profiled, and TCRdb retains in-frame clones only, with some absent. Of 55,000 to 85,000 clones listed, approximately 79% are singletons. The sample was PBMCs. All receptors derive from a woman aged 40-49 years in good health and CMV-seropositive.

This clone was recorded a few times. CDR3 in amino acids: CASSQDWQGGGYTF. DNA of the CDR3: TGTGCCAGCAGCCAAGATTGGCAGGGAGGAGGCTACACCTTC. The chain is built from TRBV14 and TRBJ1-2; TRBD1 might be the D (5 bases). Germline V gene data show CDR1 as SGHDN and CDR2 as FVKESK. V lost 0 bases and J lost 8, with 13 bases in between. The CDR3 sequence is 14 residues long.

CDR3 amino acids: CAWADRTRAYGYTF. CDR3 DNA sequence: TGTGCCTGGGCGGATAGGACTCGGGCCTATGGCTACACCTTC. The chain carries TRBV30 and TRBJ1-2; D gene unclear. There are 14 residues in the CDR3. Looked up from germline, CDR1 is GTSNPN and CDR2 is SVGIG (reference sequence). Trimming left V 5 bases short and J 4 bases short, with 17 bases between. Full variable domain (missing parts from reference TRBV30 and TRBJ1-2): SQTIHQWPATLVQPVGSPLSLECTVEGTSNPNLYWYRQAAGRGLQLLFYSVGIGQISSEVPQNLSASRPQDRQFILSSKKLLLSDSGFYLCAWADRTRAYGYTFGSGTRLTVV.

The chain links TRBV5-8 to TRBJ2-3, with 9 bases lining up with TRBD1. Germline V gives CDR1 SGHTS, CDR2 YDEGEE. V shed 3 bases and J 3 bases; nucleotides not matched to a gene: 8. The CDR3 has 16 amino acids. The CDR3 is CASSSEDRGVTDTQYF. DNA of the CDR3: TGTGCCAGCAGCTCCGAGGACAGGGGAGTGACAGATACGCAGTATTTT. Drawing the rest from reference TRBV5-8 and TRBJ2-3, the complete variable domain is EAGVTQSPTHLIKTRGQQATLRCSPISGHTSVYWYQQALGLGLQFLLWYDEGEERNRGNFPPRFSGRQFPNYSSELNVNALELEDSALYLCASSSEDRGVTDTQYFGPGTRLTVL.

The chain combines TRBV7-8 with TRBJ1-1; 8 nucleotides align to TRBD1. The CDR3 runs 16 residues. The V gene's germline CDR1 is SGHVS and CDR2 FQNEAQ. The junction had 9 bases not matched to a gene; V was cut back by 2 bases and J by 4 bases. The CDR3 loop reads CASSLRPGGWRTEAFF. Here the CDR3 DNA reads TGTGCCAGCAGCTTAAGACCAGGGGGCTGGCGCACTGAAGCTTTCTTT.

The chain's CDR3 is CASSPGQGIGPEAFF. CDR3 coding DNA: TGCGCCAGCAGCCCGGGACAGGGGATTGGTCCTGAAGCTTTCTTT. The J gene is TRBJ1-1, the V gene TRBV5-1; 10 bases agree with TRBD1. The CDR3 extends over 15 amino acids. Trimming cost V 4 bases and J 6 bases; bases outside gene matches: 9. CDR1 is SGHRS and CDR2 is YFSETQ in the germline V gene.

The chain couples TRBV6-5 to TRBJ2-1; TRBD1 might be the D (6 bases). Germline V gives CDR1 MNHEY, CDR2 SVGAGI. CDR3 size: 14 residues. With 7 bases removed from V and 0 bases from J, the gap between germline ends came to 10 bases. CDR3 DNA: TGTGCCAGCACGGAAGGGGGCTCCTACAATGAGCAGTTCTTC. It translates to CASTEGGSYNEQFF.

This clone appeared a few times. The J gene is TRBJ1-1, the V gene TRBV6-4; no clear D gene. The CDR3 is made up of 11 amino acids. Trimming removed 8 bases at V and 12 bases at J, with 16 bases between. CDR1 and CDR2 from the germline V gene are MRHNA and SNTAGT. CDR3 residues: CASAAGGRTFF. DNA of the CDR3: TGTGCCAGCGCGGCGGGAGGGCGTACTTTCTTT.

The rearrangement uses TRBV11-3 and TRBJ2-3; tentatively, D is TRBD1 (7 bases). Trimming cost V 5 bases and J 4 bases, with 13 bases left between them. Germline V lookup: CDR1 SGHNT, CDR2 YENEEA. The CDR3 is 14 amino acids. CDR3 DNA: TGTGCCAGCAGCCCAGGGGGGTTCCCAGATACGCAGTATTTT. Encoded protein: CASSPGGFPDTQYF.

This clone was counted only a few times. The chain links TRBV7-2 to TRBJ2-7, with D possibly TRBD1 on 6 matching bases. CDR1 is SGHTA and CDR2 is FQGNSA in the germline V gene. The germline V and J ends were trimmed by 8 bases and 7 bases, with 21 bases remaining between them. The CDR3 contains 14 residues. CDR3 amino acids: CASGGGQGTGEQYF. The CDR3 coding sequence is TGTGCCAGCGGAGGTGGGCAGGGGACGGGGGAGCAGTACTTC.

V is TRBV27 and J is TRBJ1-5, with a tentative D call TRBD1 (6 bases). Trimming took off 6 bases at V and 5 bases at J, with 23 bases between the two ends. This CDR3 has 17 amino acids. Germline V gene data show CDR1 as MNHEY and CDR2 as SMNVEV (reference sequence). The CDR3 bases are TGTGCCAGCAGCCCAGTCTACACTAACAGGGCTGATCAGCCCCAGCATTTT. This codes for CASSPVYTNRADQPQHF.

The chain is built from TRBV2 and TRBJ1-2; 9 bases are a match to TRBD1. Germline loops: CDR1 SNHLY, CDR2 FYNNEI. V shed 6 bases and J 2 bases; nucleotides not matched to a gene: 4. The CDR3 totals 14 residues. The CDR3 sequence: CASRRTGANYGYTF. In DNA form, the CDR3 reads TGTGCCAGCAGGCGGACAGGGGCGAACTATGGCTACACCTTC.

J is TRBJ1-4 and V is TRBV27; D gene unclear. There are 14 residues in the CDR3. Germline CDR1 MNHEY, CDR2 SMNVEV (reference sequence). Between the trimmed V and J ends, which lost 3 bases and 3 bases, there was a span of 8 bases. CDR3 amino acids: CASSFIGANEKLFF. The CDR3 DNA sequence: TGTGCCAGCAGTTTTATCGGGGCTAATGAAAAACTGTTTTTT.

V gene TRBV7-9 combines with J gene TRBJ1-2, with a tentative D call TRBD1 (6 bases). This CDR3 contains 16 residues. Trimming left V 5 bases short and J 0 bases short, with 16 bases between. CDR1 SEHNR and CDR2 FQNEAQ come from the germline V gene (reference sequence). The CDR3: CASSEVRTATNYGYTF. The DNA for the CDR3 is TGTGCCAGCAGCGAGGTCAGGACAGCGACTAACTATGGCTACACCTTC.

V and J are TRBV18 and TRBJ2-1; the match to TRBD1 covers 7 bases. Unmatched junction bases numbered 6, after V lost 4 bases and J lost 0 bases. Germline CDR1 reads KGHSH; CDR2 reads LQKENI. The CDR3 is 16 residues long. The CDR3 region has the DNA TGTGCCAGCTCACTTCAGCCAGGGGGCTCCTACAATGAGCAGTTCTTC. Amino acids: CASSLQPGGSYNEQFF.

The chain links TRBV7-9 to TRBJ1-1, with 9 positions matching TRBD1. The V gene's germline CDR1 is SEHNR and CDR2 FQNEAQ (reference sequence). The CDR3 length is 16 residues. Losses at the gene ends were 5 bases for V and 4 bases for J; bases not matched to a gene: 11. The CDR3 loop is CASSPGGQGWGTEAFF. CDR3 coding DNA: TGTGCCAGCAGCCCAGGGGGACAGGGATGGGGCACTGAAGCTTTCTTT.

This clone was seen only a few times. V gene TRBV19 combines with J gene TRBJ1-1, with D possibly matching TRBD1 (5 bases). CDR1 and CDR2 from the germline V gene are LNHDA and SQIVND (reference sequence). The CDR3 loop spans 12 amino acids. V was shortened by 4 bases and J by 8 bases, with 11 bases between the two germline ends. The CDR3 bases are TGTGCCAGTAGTAACAGGCTCCTGGAAGCTTTCTTT. This gives the protein CASSNRLLEAFF.

V gene TRBV21-1 combines with J gene TRBJ2-2; the table's D gene call, TRBD2, was not cross checked with the DNA. TRBV21-1 is marked as a pseudogene. This CDR3 is built from 16 residues. The CDR3 region has the DNA TGTGCCAGCAGCAAACGAGAGCTCTCTAACACCGGGGAGCTGTTTTTT. Translating gives CASSKRELSNTGELFF.

This sequence joins TRBV2 and TRBJ1-3, with TRBD1 as a possible D gene (5 bases). CDR1 and CDR2 from the germline V gene are SNHLY and FYNNEI. Trimming took off 4 bases at V and 1 base at J, with 14 bases between the two ends. The CDR3 loop spans 16 amino acids. Here the CDR3 reads CASSGWGRVSGNTIYF. CDR3 DNA sequence: TGTGCCAGCAGTGGCTGGGGCCGAGTATCTGGAAACACCATATATTTT.

The chain employs TRBV19 and TRBJ2-2; D remains ambiguous. Germline CDR1 LNHDA, CDR2 SQIVND (reference sequence). The CDR3 extends over 15 amino acids. Trimming removed 4 bases at V and 6 bases at J, with 15 bases between. The CDR3 region is CASSRILARAGELFF. The CDR3 nucleotides read TGTGCCAGTAGTAGAATCTTAGCCCGGGCCGGGGAGCTGTTTTTT.

The chain has TRBV30 and TRBJ1-6, with D hard to call. Germline V gene data show CDR1 as GTSNPN and CDR2 as SVGIG (reference sequence). With 2 bases removed from V and 9 bases from J, the gap between germline ends came to 11 bases. The CDR3 runs to 13 residues. CDR3 region: CAWSIRDSSPLHF. The CDR3 DNA reads TGTGCCTGGAGTATACGCGATAGTTCACCCCTCCACTTT.

This clone was detected only a few times. This rearrangement joins TRBV6-5 to TRBJ2-1, with TRBD1 matching over 8 bases. CDR1 is MNHEY and CDR2 is SVGAGI in the germline V gene. CDR3 size: 13 residues. The V gene end was trimmed by 6 bases and the J gene end by 7 bases; junction bases not matched to a gene: 5. The CDR3: CASRPGQENEQFF. The CDR3 DNA is TGTGCCAGCAGACCGGGACAGGAGAATGAGCAGTTCTTC.